The 22 T cell receptor beta chains reported below all come from one sample, sequenced in a study of regulatory T cells in long-lasting Graves disease. Time point defined: newly diagnosed GD, antithyroid drugs for less than 3 months. TCR sequences were obtained from RNA taken from PBMCs. TCR beta libraries were built with iRepertoire HTBI primers and Arm-PCR of CDR3 regions. Each CDR3 protein is one row after TCRdb ran MiXCR on the multiplex PCR reads. In the table there are roughly 520,000 distinct CDR3 sequences, around 12% of which are singletons. These data were likewise used in another study, on T cells in Graves' hyperthyroidism and ophthalmopathy.

Sequences were derived from peripheral blood mononuclear cells (PBMCs), sampled at new diagnosis, from a patient treated with antithyroid drugs. Receptors originate from a woman in her twenties or thirties with Graves disease.

This clonotype was picked up many times. J is TRBJ1-2 and V is TRBV10-2; D unclear. V gave up 6 bases and J gave up 4 bases, with 12 bases separating them. The CDR3 has 13 residues. The germline gives CDR1 WSHSY, CDR2 SAAADI. The CDR3 coding sequence is TGCGCCAGCAGCAGGCAGACCTCCTATGGCTACACCTTC. Its translation is CASSRQTSYGYTF.

As for this clonotype: The conserved phenylalanine or tryptophan normally closing the CDR3 is absent here, so this likely arose from a read error. V gene TRBV6-1 combines with J gene TRBJ2-1; 8 bases are a match to TRBD2. The J segment lost 7 bases and the V segment lost 7 bases, leaving 6 bases of the junction unmatched. CDR1 is MNHNS, CDR2 SASEGT, per germline. This CDR3 has 13 residues. The CDR3 loop reads CASKAGEPNEQFL. CDR3 nucleotide sequence: TGTGCCAGCAAAGCGGGAGAGCCAAATGAGCAGTTCCTC.

Comment on this clonotype: A read error may explain this, as a much larger clone is one base away. The chain is built from TRBV20-1 and TRBJ2-3, with D perhaps matching TRBD1 (5 bases). The V and J ends lost 3 bases and 1 base respectively, with 17 bases between them. The CDR3 length is 16 residues. From germline, CDR1 is DFQATT and CDR2 SNEGSKA (reference sequence). The CDR3 DNA follows: TGCAGTGCTAGTTGTGGGGCCGACTCCCGCACAGATACGCAGTATTTT. It translates to CSASCGADSRTDTQYF.

This clonotype was counted at least ten times. V usage is TRBV12-3 or TRBV12-4 and J usage is TRBJ2-3, with 10 bases identical to TRBD1. The CDR3 totals 16 residues. With V trimmed by 7 bases and J by 4 bases, 11 bases remained unmatched. CDR3 in DNA: TGTGCCAGCACCTCAACCCGGGACAGGGGCTCAGATACGCAGTATTTT. Translating gives CASTSTRDRGSDTQYF.

This clonotype occurred many times. The V gene is TRBV3-1, the J gene TRBJ2-5; 9 nucleotides align to TRBD1. Germline loops: CDR1 LGHDT, CDR2 YNNKEL (reference sequence). The CDR3 spans 14 residues. Losses at the gene ends were 3 bases for V and 4 bases for J; bases not matched to a gene: 3. Here the CDR3 reads CASSHGTGLETQYF. The CDR3 DNA reads TGTGCCAGCAGCCACGGGACAGGGTTAGAGACCCAGTACTTC.

This clonotype was observed at least ten times. V and J are TRBV7-9 and TRBJ2-7; D not certain. V dropped 1 base and J dropped 3 bases, with 7 bases sitting between them. Germline-derived CDR1 and CDR2 are SEHNR and FQNEAQ (reference sequence). This CDR3 is built from 13 residues. CDR3: CASSLGSGYEQYF. For the CDR3, the DNA is TGTGCCAGCAGCTTAGGATCCGGCTACGAGCAGTACTTC.

V is TRBV11-1 and J is TRBJ2-1; no reliable D call. The germline V gene encodes CDR1 SGHAT and CDR2 FQDESV (reference sequence). This CDR3 is built from 16 residues. V shed 5 bases and J shed 7 bases, with 21 bases lying between them. Written as DNA, the CDR3 is TGTGCCAGCAGCCCTATCTGGTGGGCAGCTTCGAATGAGCAGTTCTTC. Amino acids: CASSPIWWAASNEQFF.

This clonotype was found many times. The chain joins TRBV6-1 to TRBJ2-2; D ambiguous. The V gene's germline CDR1 is MNHNS and CDR2 SASEGT. CDR3 length: 13 residues. The V and J ends lost 8 bases and 5 bases respectively, with 12 bases between them. The CDR3 spells CASVPVETGELFF. In nucleotides, the CDR3 is TGTGCCAGCGTCCCTGTGGAAACCGGGGAGCTGTTTTTT.

This clonotype was counted ten times or more. V usage is TRBV20-1 and J usage is TRBJ2-7, with D possibly matching TRBD2 (5 bases). The CDR3 has 15 amino acids. Germline CDR1 is DFQATT and CDR2 is SNEGSKA (reference sequence). Trimming took 0 bases from V and 6 from J, leaving 18 bases between them. For the CDR3, the DNA is TGCAGTGCTAGAGACCCGGCCTTCGGGGTAGCCGAGCAGTACTTC. As protein: CSARDPAFGVAEQYF.

This clonotype has at least ten counts. The J gene is TRBJ2-4, the V gene TRBV28; 12 bases match TRBD2. Germline assignment: CDR1 MDHEN and CDR2 SYDVKM. The V gene end was trimmed by 10 bases and the J gene end by 8 bases; junction bases not matched to a gene: 3. The CDR3 has 12 amino acids. The CDR3 DNA sequence: TGTGCCACCGGACTAGCGGGGTACATTCAGTACTTC. This translates into CATGLAGYIQYF.

V and J are TRBV19 and TRBJ2-7; D perhaps matches TRBD2 (5 bases). This CDR3 is 15 amino acids long. Germline V CDR1 and CDR2: LNHDA, SQIVND (reference sequence). Between the trimmed V and J ends, which lost 5 bases and 0 bases, there was a span of 14 bases. CDR3 region: CASSVAGKSSYEQYF. The CDR3, as DNA: TGTGCCAGTAGTGTCGCCGGGAAGAGCTCCTACGAGCAGTACTTC. Drawing the rest from reference TRBV19 and TRBJ2-7, the complete variable domain is DGGITQSPKYLFRKEGQNVTLSCEQNLNHDAMYWYRQDPGQGLRLIYYSQIVNDFQKGDIAEGYSVSREKKESFPLTVTSAQKNPTAFYLCASSVAGKSSYEQYFGPGTRLTVT.

This sequence joins TRBV19 and TRBJ2-1; D is perhaps TRBD1 (5 bases). V shed 8 bases and J shed 1 base, with 9 bases lying between them. Germline V gene sequence: CDR1 LNHDA, CDR2 SQIVND (reference sequence). The CDR3 is 13 amino acids. This chain's CDR3 is CASEAGSYNEQFF. CDR3 coding DNA: TGTGCCAGTGAAGCAGGGTCCTACAATGAGCAGTTCTTC.

The chain joins TRBV4-2 to TRBJ2-7; TRBD1 might be the D (6 bases). Deletions cut 0 bases from V and 7 bases from J, with 16 bases between. This CDR3 is 15 amino acids long. In germline, CDR1 is LGHNA, CDR2 YNFKEQ. The DNA for the CDR3 is TGTGCCAGCAGCCAAGAGATACAGGGATTGCGTGAGCAGTACTTC. This gives the protein CASSQEIQGLREQYF.

There are many counts of this clonotype. The chain recombines TRBV30 with TRBJ1-1, with TRBD1 as a possible D gene (6 bases). CDR1 and CDR2 from the germline V gene are GTSNPN and SVGIG (reference sequence). CDR3 length: 13 residues. The V end lost 0 bases, the J end lost 6 bases, and 11 bases lay between the germline ends. The CDR3 DNA reads TGTGCCTGGAGTGTAGGGGGTTTCGCTGAAGCTTTCTTT. This sequence encodes CAWSVGGFAEAFF.

This clonotype has more than one count but fewer than ten. The V call is TRBV9, the J call TRBJ2-3; 9 bases agree with TRBD1. The germline V gene has CDR1 SGDLS and CDR2 YYNGEE. This CDR3 has 14 residues. After removal of 4 bases from V and 4 bases from J, the junction contained 4 bases not matched to a gene. CDR3 sequence: CASSTTGGADTQYF. As DNA, the CDR3 is TGTGCCAGCAGCACGACAGGGGGTGCAGATACGCAGTATTTT. The full variable domain, its missing parts supplied by reference TRBV9 and TRBJ2-3, is DSGVTQTPKHLITATGQRVTLRCSPRSGDLSVYWYQQSLDQGLQFLIQYYNGEERAKGNILERFSAQQFPDLHSELNLSSLELGDSALYFCASSTTGGADTQYFGPGTRLTVL.

The table lists this clonotype with many counts. This chain links TRBV14 with TRBJ1-1; possible D gene TRBD1, 5 bases. Germline assignment: CDR1 SGHDN and CDR2 FVKESK. This CDR3 region has 18 residues. Trimming removed 2 bases at V and 5 bases at J, with 24 bases between. The CDR3 bases are TGTGCCAGCAGCCAAAATATTCCCTTCCATTGGGGACGGACTGAAGCTTTCTTT. It is translated as CASSQNIPFHWGRTEAFF.

This clonotype occurred a few times. V is TRBV7-9 and J is TRBJ1-6; D remains ambiguous. The CDR3 covers 15 residues. CDR1 is SEHNR and CDR2 is FQNEAQ in the germline V gene (reference sequence). Trimming cost V 6 bases and J 5 bases, with 14 bases left between them. Written as DNA, the CDR3 is TGTGCCAGCAGGAGCGACGGTGGGAATAATTCACCCCTCCACTTT. Its translation: CASRSDGGNNSPLHF. Filled out from reference TRBV7-9 and TRBJ1-6, the complete variable domain reads DTGVSQNPRHKITKRGQNVTFRCDPISEHNRLYWYRQTLGQGPEFLTYFQNEAQLEKSRLLSDRFSAERPKGSFSTLEIQRTEQGDSAMYLCASRSDGGNNSPLHFGNGTRLTVT.

This clonotype came up many times. The chain carries TRBV7-2 and TRBJ1-6; the match to TRBD1 covers 7 bases. This CDR3 contains 15 residues. The V segment lost 0 bases and the J segment 7 bases; nucleotides outside the gene matches: 3. CDR1 SGHTA and CDR2 FQGNSA come from the germline V gene. CDR3 sequence (DNA): TGTGCCAGCAGCTTAGCGATCAGGGGGAATTCACCCCTCCACTTT. Translation gives CASSLAIRGNSPLHF.

This clonotype was seen more than once but under ten times. The chain combines TRBV6-1 with TRBJ2-1, with no clear D. CDR1 is MNHNS, CDR2 SASEGT, per germline. V was cut by 10 bases and J by 0 bases, with 10 bases left in between. The CDR3 extends over 13 amino acids. CDR3 coding DNA: TGTGCCACCGGGCCGAGCTCCTACAATGAGCAGTTCTTC. It specifies CATGPSSYNEQFF.

This clonotype was counted between two and nine times. V usage is TRBV4-3 and J usage is TRBJ2-1, with 9 bases aligning to TRBD2. The V gene's germline CDR1 is LGHNA and CDR2 YSLEER. This CDR3 contains 15 residues. V trimming: 5 bases; J trimming: 7 bases; junction bases outside the gene matches: 9. For the CDR3, the DNA is TGCGCCAGCAGCTTAGAGGGTGCGGGGGGGAATGAGCAGTTCTTC. As protein: CASSLEGAGGNEQFF.

The chain links TRBV7-9 to TRBJ1-4; D gene unclear. The ends were cut back, 5 bases at V and 0 bases at J, with 16 bases in the middle. The CDR3 is made up of 17 amino acids. The germline CDR1 and CDR2 sequences are SEHNR and FQNEAQ (reference sequence). The CDR3 loop reads CASSPLGRDATNEKLFF. For the CDR3, the DNA is TGTGCCAGCAGCCCACTGGGGAGGGATGCAACTAATGAAAAACTGTTTTTT.

On this clonotype: This sequence may be a read error, since a much larger clone differs from it by one base. The chain links TRBV7-8 to TRBJ1-5; the D gene is possibly TRBD1 (6 bases). The J call may be faulty, since TRBJ2-3 better matches the DNA end. This CDR3 spans 14 amino acids. CDR1 and CDR2 from the germline V gene are SGHVS and FQNEAQ. The CDR3 sequence: CASSPRQGLQPQYF. As DNA, the CDR3 is TGTGCCAGCAGCCCCCGGCAGGGGCTTCAGCCCCAGTATTTT.